Presented here are 25 T cell receptor beta chains from one specimen sequenced in a study of cytotoxic CD8 clonotypes in ibrutinib-treated CLL. Libraries were prepared by immunoSEQ multiplex PCR; TCRdb keeps only in-frame clonotypes and omits some of them. The sample has more than 85,000 clones, about 74% seen once. The starting material was PBMCs, obtained after 24 months of ibrutinib treatment. These receptors all stem from a human donor with chronic lymphocytic leukemia.

The chain links TRBV11-3 to TRBJ1-3; D ambiguous. CDR3 size: 13 residues. V was pared by 5 bases and J by 1 base, with 6 bases between. The germline gives CDR1 SGHNT, CDR2 YENEEA. In nucleotides, the CDR3 is TGTGCCAGCAGCATTGGGTCTGGAAACACCATATATTTT. This sequence encodes CASSIGSGNTIYF.

This chain links TRBV19 with TRBJ1-5, with 8 bases aligning to TRBD1. V lost 6 bases to trimming and J lost 2 bases; unmatched junction nucleotides: 0. The V gene's germline CDR1 is LNHDA and CDR2 SQIVND (reference sequence). The CDR3 has 13 residues. CDR3 DNA sequence: TGTGCCAGTAGGGGACAGGGCAATCAGCCCCAGCATTTT. Amino acid sequence: CASRGQGNQPQHF.

The chain employs TRBV10-1 and TRBJ2-3, with TRBD2 matching 14 bases. V lost 10 bases and J lost 6; bases outside the gene matches: 9. From germline, CDR1 is WNHNN and CDR2 SYGVQD (reference sequence). This CDR3 contains 15 residues. DNA for the CDR3: TGCGCCACCTCGACTAGCGGGAGGGCCGGGGATACGCAGTATTTT. Translated, it gives CATSTSGRAGDTQYF.

A few counts support this clone. The chain recombines TRBV7-3 with TRBJ2-1; D gene ambiguous. The ends were cut back, 2 bases at V and 6 bases at J, with 8 bases in the middle. There are 13 residues in the CDR3. Per the germline V gene, CDR1 is SGHTA and CDR2 is FQGTGA. Here the CDR3 reads CASSLAPGNEQFF. Here the CDR3 DNA reads TGTGCCAGCAGCTTAGCTCCCGGCAATGAGCAGTTCTTC. The complete variable domain, with remaining parts taken from reference TRBV7-3 and TRBJ2-1, reads GAGVSQTPSNKVTEKGKYVELRCDPISGHTALYWYRQSLGQGPEFLIYFQGTGAADDSGLPNDRFFAVRPEGSVSTLKIQRTERGDSAVYLCASSLAPGNEQFFGPGTRLTVL.

The chain employs TRBV19 and TRBJ2-7, with D perhaps assigned TRBD1 or TRBD2 (5 bases each). Germline V CDR1 and CDR2: LNHDA, SQIVND (reference sequence). Trimming removed 1 base at V and 2 bases at J, with 15 bases between. The CDR3 is made up of 16 amino acids. CDR3 coding DNA: TGTGCCAGTAGTATAGGGGGCGGGTACCAGGCCTACGAGCAGTACTTC. It encodes CASSIGGGYQAYEQYF.

The chain is built from TRBV27 and TRBJ2-2, with 12 bases identical to TRBD2. Trimming took 5 bases from V and 5 from J; bases not matched to a gene: 0. There are 14 residues in the CDR3. Per the germline V gene, CDR1 is MNHEY and CDR2 is SMNVEV (reference sequence). CDR3 loop: CASSLAGGTGELFF. The CDR3 DNA is TGTGCCAGCAGTCTAGCGGGAGGGACCGGGGAGCTGTTTTTT.

V gene TRBV6-1 combines with J gene TRBJ1-1, with unresolved D. This CDR3 is built from 12 residues. Trimming left V 10 bases short and J 1 base short, with 10 bases between. In germline, CDR1 is MNHNS, CDR2 SASEGT. CDR3 protein: CAISPANTEAFF. The CDR3, as DNA: TGTGCCATCAGCCCGGCGAACACTGAAGCTTTCTTT.

The sample holds a few counts of this clone. The chain is built from TRBV6-1 and TRBJ2-3; D tentatively fits TRBD1 or TRBD2 (5 bases each). The CDR3 length is 14 residues. Germline CDR1 reads MNHNS; CDR2 reads SASEGT. The V end lost 11 bases, the J end lost 0 bases, and 15 bases lay between the germline ends. The CDR3 bases are TGTGCCGGGGCGGTAGCGTTTAGCACAGATACGCAGTATTTT. Amino acid sequence: CAGAVAFSTDTQYF.

The genes are TRBV18 and TRBJ2-7; the D is unclear. From germline, CDR1 is KGHSH and CDR2 LQKENI. Trimming removed 7 bases from V and 2 bases from J, with 12 bases in between. This CDR3 has 13 residues. CDR3 sequence (DNA): TGTGCCAGCTTTGGCGACCTAGCCTACGAGCAGTACTTC. Its translation is CASFGDLAYEQYF.

This clone turned up a few times. The V call is TRBV19, the J call TRBJ1-5, with D perhaps TRBD1 (5 bases). V was cut by 6 bases and J by 5 bases, with 8 bases left in between. The CDR3 runs to 12 residues. Germline V gives CDR1 LNHDA, CDR2 SQIVND (reference sequence). CDR3: CASRTQDQPQHF. The CDR3 coding sequence is TGTGCCAGTAGAACACAGGATCAGCCCCAGCATTTT.

This clone was recorded only once. J is TRBJ2-7 and V is TRBV29-1; D possibly corresponds to TRBD1 (6 bases). The V gene's germline CDR1 is SQVTM and CDR2 ANQGSEA. This CDR3 spans 14 amino acids. The V end was cut by 7 bases, the J end by 2 bases, with 18 bases between. The CDR3 region is CSARHRQEAYEQYF. DNA of the CDR3: TGCAGCGCTAGACACCGACAGGAGGCCTACGAGCAGTACTTC.

The chain is built from TRBV6-4 and TRBJ2-7; 8 nucleotides match TRBD1. The CDR3 consists of 14 residues. Germline V gene data show CDR1 as MRHNA and CDR2 as SNTAGT. The ends lost 5 bases at V and 4 bases at J; junction bases unmatched: 7. CDR3 sequence: CASSYGQGAYEQYF. CDR3 nucleotide sequence: TGTGCCAGCAGTTACGGGCAGGGGGCTTACGAGCAGTACTTC.

The chain recombines TRBV6-4 with TRBJ2-1; 11 nucleotides align to TRBD1. The J segment lost 7 bases and the V segment lost 3 bases, leaving 8 bases of the junction unmatched. The CDR3 spans 16 residues. Germline V gene sequence: CDR1 MRHNA, CDR2 SNTAGT. The DNA for the CDR3 is TGTGCCAGCAGTGAAGCCGGGACAGGGGGTAAAAATGAGCAGTTCTTC. Protein product: CASSEAGTGGKNEQFF.

The rearrangement uses TRBV30 and TRBJ1-5; TRBD1 aligns across 8 bases. V lost 2 bases and J lost 0; bases outside the gene matches: 6. The CDR3 contains 16 residues. CDR1 is GTSNPN, CDR2 SVGIG, per germline (reference sequence). In DNA, the CDR3 is TGTGCCTGGAGTAAGGCAGGGGGCTATAGCAATCAGCCCCAGCATTTT. Encoded protein: CAWSKAGGYSNQPQHF. Filled out from reference TRBV30 and TRBJ1-5, the complete variable domain reads SQTIHQWPATLVQPVGSPLSLECTVEGTSNPNLYWYRQAAGRGLQLLFYSVGIGQISSEVPQNLSASRPQDRQFILSSKKLLLSDSGFYLCAWSKAGGYSNQPQHFGDGTRLSIL.

The chain employs TRBV28 and TRBJ2-3; the match to TRBD2 covers 10 bases. Unmatched junction bases numbered 13, after V lost 7 bases and J lost 3 bases. The CDR3 length is 17 residues. Germline V lookup: CDR1 MDHEN, CDR2 SYDVKM. The CDR3 loop is CASNTPAASGSTDTQYF. CDR3 bases: TGTGCCAGCAATACCCCTGCCGCTAGCGGGAGTACAGATACGCAGTATTTT.

CDR3 DNA sequence: TGTGCCAGCAGAACCCCGGGAGAAAGGTCCTACGAGCAGTACTTC. This translates into CASRTPGERSYEQYF. This sequence joins TRBV28 and TRBJ2-7; TRBD2 is a possible D gene (6 bases). The germline CDR1 and CDR2 sequences are MDHEN and SYDVKM. V was cut by 6 bases and J by 1 base, with 16 bases left in between. The CDR3 has 15 amino acids.

This clone was detected only once. This chain connects TRBV9 to TRBJ1-6; 8 bases match TRBD1. Germline V gene lookup returns CDR1 SGDLS and CDR2 YYNGEE. This CDR3 is 16 amino acids long. V trimming: 3 bases; J trimming: 7 bases; junction bases outside the gene matches: 9. CDR3 residues: CASSAQGAGRNSPLHF. The DNA for the CDR3 is TGTGCCAGCAGCGCTCAGGGGGCTGGTCGGAATTCACCCCTCCACTTT.

This sequence joins TRBV28 and TRBJ1-1; 7 bases match TRBD1. The CDR3 is 15 residues long. The V gene end was trimmed by 7 bases and the J gene end by 1 base; junction bases not matched to a gene: 9. From germline, CDR1 is MDHEN and CDR2 SYDVKM. Here the CDR3 DNA reads TGTGCCAGCACCGATGGACAGGCGCGGAACACTGAAGCTTTCTTT. Its translation: CASTDGQARNTEAFF.

V usage is TRBV28 and J usage is TRBJ2-7; 12 positions match TRBD2. The trim removed 4 bases at V and 6 bases at J, leaving 10 bases unmatched. This CDR3 is built from 16 residues. CDR1 is MDHEN and CDR2 is SYDVKM in the germline V gene. The CDR3 protein is CASSSLGLAGTGEQYF. CDR3 DNA: TGTGCCAGCAGTTCCCTAGGACTAGCGGGAACAGGCGAGCAGTACTTC.

The rearrangement joins TRBV7-3 to TRBJ2-3, with TRBD2 identical over 7 bases. Germline CDR1 is SGHTA and CDR2 is FQGTGA. V lost 4 bases to trimming and J lost 1 base; unmatched junction nucleotides: 17. CDR3 length: 19 residues. As DNA, the CDR3 is TGTGCCAGCAGCTCCGTGGGACTTGCTAGCGGAGGGGGCACAGATACGCAGTATTTT. As protein: CASSSVGLASGGGTDTQYF.

This rearrangement joins TRBV5-1 to TRBJ2-7; the D gene could be TRBD1 or TRBD2 (5 bases each). This CDR3 has 14 amino acids. Germline loops: CDR1 SGHRS, CDR2 YFSETQ. The V gene lost 5 bases and the J gene lost 4 bases, with 16 bases spanning the gap. CDR3 sequence reads: CASRWDLQRYEQYF. The CDR3 coding sequence is TGCGCCAGCAGATGGGACCTCCAACGATACGAGCAGTACTTC.

The rearrangement joins TRBV10-1 to TRBJ2-3; 7 bases fit TRBD1. Unmatched junction bases numbered 9, after V lost 6 bases and J lost 6 bases. CDR1 and CDR2 from the germline V gene are WNHNN and SYGVQD (reference sequence). The CDR3 runs 14 residues. DNA of the CDR3: TGCGCCAGCAGCGAAAAGACAGGGTTGGATACGCAGTATTTT. It yields the protein CASSEKTGLDTQYF.

The chain recombines TRBV11-1 with TRBJ2-5, with TRBD2 matching 9 bases. The germline V gene encodes CDR1 SGHAT and CDR2 FQDESV (reference sequence). Unmatched junction bases numbered 4, after V lost 3 bases and J lost 5 bases. The CDR3 length is 14 residues. CDR3 sequence: CASSFAGGLETQYF. The CDR3 coding sequence is TGTGCCAGCAGCTTCGCGGGGGGGCTTGAGACCCAGTACTTC.

The gene calls are TRBV27 and TRBJ2-7; 11 nucleotides align to TRBD1. Germline-derived CDR1 and CDR2 are MNHEY and SMNVEV (reference sequence). Trimming cost V 6 bases and J 5 bases; bases outside gene matches: 9. The CDR3 length is 15 residues. The CDR3 bases are TGTGCCAGCAGCCAGGGGACAGGGGGACGCGACGAGCAGTACTTC. Translation gives CASSQGTGGRDEQYF.

This chain uses TRBV5-5 with TRBJ1-2; 8 positions agree with TRBD1. This CDR3 is 14 amino acids long. With 0 bases clipped from V and 5 bases from J, the junction kept 3 bases outside the gene matches. Per germline, CDR1 SGHKS and CDR2 YYEKEE (reference sequence). The CDR3 here is CASSLVGTGYGYTF. The CDR3, as DNA: TGTGCCAGCAGCTTGGTAGGGACAGGATATGGCTACACCTTC.